This TCR beta chain comes out of a study of cytomegalovirus exposure and HLA in healthy donors. Study-wide results and limits: Reports showed the classifier diagnosing cytomegalovirus status with high specificity and sensitivity. It was assumed in the presence/absence analyses that sequencing depth was roughly uniform across donors. In a later analysis, HLA-associated TCR beta chains were more clonally expanded than equally common others.

On this clone: What it binds is not known.

The PCR contained 60 Vbeta and 13 Jbeta primers. The assay was immunoSEQ multiplex PCR, and TCRdb's table has in-frame clones only and misses some. The table has around 170,000 clones, over 70% seen once; the top ten hold around 6%. This CDR3 comprises 12 residues. Trimming removed 4 bases from V and 10 bases from J; junction bases left unmatched: 3. Per germline, CDR1 PRHDT and CDR2 FYEKMQ (reference sequence). The sequencing input was PBMCs. This clonotype was obtained from a man aged 35 to 55 in good health and CMV-seronegative. V usage is TRBV13 and J usage is TRBJ2-1; 8 bases map to TRBD1. In DNA form, the CDR3 reads TGTGCCAGCAGCTCCAGGGGGCGGGAGCAGTTCTTC. Residues: CASSSRGREQFF.